These 5 T cell receptor beta chains share one sample of origin, sequenced in a study of tumor-infiltrating lymphocytes in primary liver carcinoma. Synthesis of TCR beta cDNA was carried out from around 500 ng total RNA with a constant-region primer. Three nested multiplex PCR rounds, a slightly modified ARM-PCR method, built the TCR beta libraries. TRBV1-TRBV30 forward primers paired with a C-beta reverse primer drove the first two PCR rounds, roughly 9 cycles each. One entry per CDR3 protein, called by TCRdb with MiXCR from the multiplex PCR reads. The sample contains about 180,000 distinct CDR3 sequences, 50% to 75% of which appear only once. Blood RNA was derived from unsorted whole blood, and germline DNA was extracted too. Sequenced: peripheral blood. These receptors came from a man between 40 and 49 years old with primary liver carcinoma and hepatitis B virus infection.

A note on this clonotype: One end of the junction is discordant with germline, which a read error may explain. The genes are TRBV6-5 and TRBJ2-1; 7 bases agree with TRBD1. The CDR3 length is 16 residues. CDR1 is MNHEY and CDR2 is SVGAGI in the germline V gene. The CDR3 region is CASSYSVGTAYNERFF. Written as DNA, the CDR3 is TGTGCCAGCAGTTACTCGGTTGGGACAGCCTACAATGAGCGGTTCTTC.

The chain couples TRBV7-9 to TRBJ2-5; no clear D. The CDR3 totals 13 residues. V lost 1 base and J lost 8, with 11 bases in between. CDR1 and CDR2 (germline): SEHNR, FQNEAQ (reference sequence). For the CDR3, the DNA is TGTGCCAGCAGCTTAGTCGAGGAAGCAACCCAGTACTTC. This sequence encodes CASSLVEEATQYF.

This chain connects TRBV30 to TRBJ2-7; 11 nucleotides line up with TRBD2. This CDR3 comprises 15 residues. The germline CDR1 and CDR2 sequences are GTSNPN and SVGIG (reference sequence). The J segment lost 2 bases and the V segment lost 1 base, leaving 4 bases of the junction unmatched. The CDR3 DNA reads as TGTGCCTGGAGTGGTACTAGCGGGAGTACCTACGAGCAGTACTTC. As protein: CAWSGTSGSTYEQYF.

Only a few counts were recorded for this clonotype. The chain employs TRBV4-1 and TRBJ2-7, with 11 bases aligning to TRBD2. Looked up from germline, CDR1 is MGHRA and CDR2 is YSYEKL. There are 16 residues in the CDR3. J lost 3 bases, V lost 2 bases, and 6 bases had no gene match. The CDR3 loop is CASSQLSGRGIYEQYF. The DNA of the CDR3 is TGCGCCAGCAGCCAACTTAGCGGGAGGGGGATCTACGAGCAGTACTTC.

The chain employs TRBV29-1 and TRBJ2-7; D possibly corresponds to TRBD1 (6 bases). The CDR3 length is 13 residues. Trimming left V 1 base short and J 5 bases short, with 12 bases between. Germline-derived CDR1 and CDR2 are SQVTM and ANQGSEA. Written as DNA, the CDR3 is TGCAGCGTTGAAGGCACGGACAGCAACGAGCAGTACTTC. Translated: CSVEGTDSNEQYF.